This TCR beta chain was identified during a study of shared clonotypes between healthy human individuals. Study background: CD8 memory received one plate per donor, CD8 naive two, CD4 memory three and CD4 naive three.

CD45RO-negative CD8 cells positively selected for CCR7 made up the naive population, which excluded terminally differentiated effector memory CD45RA+ cells. This clone was seen only once. The antigen is unknown. At deep level, the assay was performed. Produced via immunoSEQ multiplex PCR; TCRdb's table is partial and in-frame only. This sample has about 2.1 million clones; about 94% occur once, and the top ten carry around 1.7%. Study-wide results and caveats: The expectation was that sequencing depth would affect clonotype sharing among donors. It was observed that approximately 5% of naive CD4 clonotypes were shared across a handful of donors.

Trimming left V 0 bases short and J 6 bases short, with 17 bases between. The germline V gene encodes CDR1 LNHNV and CDR2 YYDKDF (reference sequence). There are 17 residues in the CDR3. The V gene is TRBV15, the J gene TRBJ1-4; D unclear. This clonotype was sampled from a man aged 18 to 29 in good health. Some clones in this sample may be carry-over from other donors' samples. The sample taken for sequencing was naive CD8+ T cells from PBMCs. CDR3: CATSRDPDRTSYEKLFF. The CDR3 DNA reads TGTGCCACCAGCAGAGATCCGGATCGAACCAGTTATGAAAAACTGTTTTTT. The entire variable domain, with the rest obtained from reference TRBV15 and TRBJ1-4, is as follows: DAMVIQNPRYQVTQFGKPVTLSCSQTLNHNVMYWYQQKSSQAPKLLFHYYDKDFNNEADTPDNFQSRRPNTSFCFLDIRSPGLGDTAMYLCATSRDPDRTSYEKLFFGSGTQLSVL.